The table lists the clone carrying this T cell receptor (beta chain) with a few counts. Clones were read by immunoSEQ multiplex PCR, and TCRdb kept only the in-frame ones, dropping some. The data hold under 200,000 clones, with 88% observed a single time. The source of the sample is a study of control samples from healthy donors and cancer patients. This receptor was obtained from a woman aged 25 to 45 in good health. Sequenced material: blood.

CDR3: CATKDWAGEGAYGYTF. The DNA of the CDR3 is TGTGCCACCAAGGATTGGGCGGGGGAGGGGGCCTATGGCTACACCTTC. This chain uses TRBV6-6 with TRBJ1-2, with 7 bases identical to TRBD1. CDR3 length equals 16 residues. With V trimmed by 10 bases and J by 4 bases, 18 bases remained unmatched. From germline, CDR1 is MNHNY and CDR2 SVGAGI (reference sequence).